The present T cell receptor beta chain was sequenced within a study of blood T cell repertoires in COVID-19. On the study more broadly: Both acute and convalescent COVID-19 samples were obtained from the United States, Italy and Spain. From T cells, B-cell-depleted T cells, or PBMCs came the material, which was cDNA or gDNA.

Per the original methods: Estimated nucleated cell counts came from reference gene primer amplification. Here immunoSEQ multiplex PCR was the method, and the copy in TCRdb shows in-frame clones only, minus some. V, J and clone size are those of that table, while D and trimming were read from the DNA. The sample lists some 200,000 clones, around 81% occurring once. This clone was recorded at least ten times. In germline, CDR1 is MDHEN, CDR2 SYDVKM. J lost 0 bases, V lost 7 bases, and 10 bases had no gene match. The CDR3 totals 18 residues. The clonotype comes from a woman aged 40 to 55 with acute COVID-19. Sequences were obtained from PBMCs or T cells enriched from blood (not recorded which). V usage is TRBV28 and J usage is TRBJ2-1; TRBD2 matches at 12 bases. The CDR3: CASTGTSGSWSSYNEQFF. As DNA, the CDR3 is TGTGCCAGCACCGGGACTAGCGGGTCTTGGAGCTCCTACAATGAGCAGTTCTTC.